One sample yielded the 30 T cell receptor beta chains listed below, sequenced in a study of radiation and T cells in renal cell carcinoma. Some clones are missing from TCRdb's copy, which holds only in-frame ones; the method was immunoSEQ multiplex PCR. The sample shows about 59,000 clones, roughly three quarters of them seen only once. Time point of the sample: baseline pretreatment blood. The treatment denotes: 15 Gy SBRT to primary tumor, nephrectomy 4 weeks later. This sample comprised blood, obtained from a patient whose treatment included radiotherapy and nephrectomy. The receptors originated from a man in his fifties or sixties with renal cell carcinoma.

The chain combines TRBV7-2 with TRBJ2-2, with 7 bases fitting TRBD1. V shed 5 bases, J shed 7 bases, and the junction held 13 bases outside the gene matches. This CDR3 spans 16 amino acids. Germline loops: CDR1 SGHTA, CDR2 FQGNSA. The CDR3 bases are TGTGCCAGCAGCCGACTCCCAGGGGGTTTGATCGGGGAGCTGTTTTTT. Encoded protein: CASSRLPGGLIGELFF.

The chain couples TRBV2 to TRBJ2-2; TRBD2 agrees at 10 bases. J lost 6 bases, V lost 6 bases, and 7 bases had no gene match. CDR1 SNHLY and CDR2 FYNNEI come from the germline V gene. CDR3 length: 15 amino acids. DNA for the CDR3: TGTGCCAGCAGGAGCGGACTAGCGGTCTCCGGGGAGCTGTTTTTT. Protein: CASRSGLAVSGELFF.

This clone was observed a single time. The chain links TRBV10-1 to TRBJ2-1; 9 nucleotides line up with TRBD2. V trimming: 2 bases; J trimming: 4 bases; junction bases outside the gene matches: 3. This CDR3 region has 15 residues. From germline, CDR1 is WNHNN and CDR2 SYGVQD (reference sequence). CDR3 sequence: CASSEAREGYNEQFF. The CDR3 nucleotides read TGCGCCAGCAGTGAGGCGCGGGAGGGGTACAATGAGCAGTTCTTC.

In this sample, this clone turned up a few times. The chain joins TRBV5-6 to TRBJ1-2; D uncertain. The germline gives CDR1 SGHDT, CDR2 YYEEEE. The CDR3 has 14 residues. V gave up 7 bases and J gave up 4 bases, with 17 bases separating them. CDR3 loop: CASVTSGGGYGYTF. In DNA form, the CDR3 reads TGTGCCAGCGTAACCTCGGGTGGCGGCTATGGCTACACCTTC.

The chain combines TRBV5-1 with TRBJ1-2; D call uncertain. The CDR3 length is 14 residues. V was trimmed by 0 bases and J by 4 bases, leaving 10 bases between them. CDR1 is SGHRS, CDR2 YFSETQ, per germline. DNA of the CDR3: TGCGCCAGCAGCTTGGTAGGTGGAGCCTATGGCTACACCTTC. Its translation: CASSLVGGAYGYTF.

This chain links TRBV11-3 with TRBJ2-2; D gene unclear. The CDR3 length is 15 residues. Germline-derived CDR1 and CDR2 are SGHNT and YENEEA. V lost 3 bases and J lost 0, with 8 bases in between. The chain's CDR3 is CASSFGATNTGELFF. CDR3 sequence (DNA): TGTGCCAGCAGCTTCGGCGCTACGAACACCGGGGAGCTGTTTTTT.

The rearrangement links TRBV10-3 to TRBJ2-1; D call uncertain. The germline V and J ends were trimmed by 0 bases and 5 bases, with 2 bases remaining between them. Germline assignment: CDR1 ENHRY and CDR2 SYGVKD. This CDR3 is built from 12 residues. The CDR3 nucleotides read TGTGCCATCAGTGAGTCGGACAATGAGCAGTTCTTC. This sequence encodes CAISESDNEQFF.

In regard to this clone: The junction departs from germline at one end; a sequencing error may be responsible. The chain joins TRBV7-2 to TRBJ2-7; D possibly corresponds to TRBD2 (5 bases). The CDR3 is 13 amino acids. CDR1 and CDR2 (germline): SGHTA, FQGNSA. Written as DNA, the CDR3 is TGTGCCAGCAGCTTAGGTGGGTTAGACGGGGAAGACTTC. Translating gives CASSLGGLDGEDF.

The CDR3 spells CASSLVMAAHSGNTIYF. For the CDR3, the DNA is TGCGCCAGCAGCTTGGTAATGGCGGCCCACTCTGGAAACACCATATATTTT. The chain couples TRBV5-1 to TRBJ1-3; no clear D gene. Germline-derived CDR1 and CDR2 are SGHRS and YFSETQ. This CDR3 contains 17 residues. Trimming stripped 0 bases from V and 0 bases from J, with 13 bases between.

The rearrangement joins TRBV30 to TRBJ2-1, with D hard to call. This CDR3 contains 11 residues. Trimming took 3 bases from V and 11 from J, leaving 11 bases between them. Germline assignment: CDR1 GTSNPN and CDR2 SVGIG (reference sequence). Here the CDR3 reads CAWSPSSKQFF. The CDR3 region has the DNA TGTGCCTGGAGCCCCTCGTCGAAGCAGTTCTTC.

The V call is TRBV6-6, the J call TRBJ1-2; tentative D call: TRBD1 (5 bases). V lost 7 bases and J 8 bases, leaving 17 bases between the germline ends. Germline CDR1 is MNHNY and CDR2 is SVGAGI (reference sequence). The CDR3 has 13 residues. Written as DNA, the CDR3 is TGTGCCAGCACTAACCGGGACCCAAGGGGCTACACCTTC. It codes for CASTNRDPRGYTF.

This clone appeared a single time. The chain employs TRBV19 and TRBJ1-1; maybe TRBD1 (5 bases). The V and J ends lost 7 bases and 5 bases respectively, with 14 bases between them. Germline V gives CDR1 LNHDA, CDR2 SQIVND (reference sequence). This CDR3 is 13 amino acids long. CDR3 DNA: TGTGCCAGTAAACCGCCTGGGGGAACTGAAGCTTTCTTT. Its protein is CASKPPGGTEAFF.

The rearrangement links TRBV5-6 to TRBJ1-5; TRBD1 is a possible D gene (5 bases). Trimming took 2 bases from V and 3 from J, leaving 9 bases between them. The CDR3 totals 14 residues. Germline V CDR1 and CDR2: SGHDT, YYEEEE. In DNA, the CDR3 is TGTGCCAGCAGCTTCGGGGCCTACAATCAGCCCCAGCATTTT. It codes for CASSFGAYNQPQHF.

The chain recombines TRBV23-1 with TRBJ2-2; 9 nucleotides line up with TRBD1. TRBV23-1 is an ORF for which the function is uncertain. The CDR3 totals 15 residues. The J segment lost 3 bases and the V segment lost 2 bases, leaving 1 base of the junction unmatched. The CDR3 nucleotides read TGCGCCAGCAGTCAAAGGACAGGGGACACCGGGGAGCTGTTTTTT. It is translated as CASSQRTGDTGELFF.

The chain recombines TRBV1 with TRBJ1-1. TRBV1 is a pseudogene segment. The CDR3 extends over 15 amino acids. CDR3 nucleotides: TGCACCAGCAGCCCTGGGCGGGGGGCGAACACTGAAGCTTTCTTT. Protein: CTSSPGRGANTEAFF.

V is TRBV25-1 and J is TRBJ1-2, with D maybe TRBD1 (5 bases). The CDR3 has 14 residues. Deletions cut 2 bases from V and 4 bases from J, with 11 bases between. The germline V gene has CDR1 MGHDK and CDR2 SYGVNS. CDR3 DNA: TGTGCCAGCAGTGAACTGGAGGGACCCTATGGCTACACCTTC. It codes for CASSELEGPYGYTF.

This clone was counted a single time. The chain employs TRBV5-1 and TRBJ1-1; D gene unclear. There are 16 residues in the CDR3. The germline gives CDR1 SGHRS, CDR2 YFSETQ. Trimming removed 0 bases at V and 0 bases at J, with 12 bases between. For the CDR3, the DNA is TGCGCCAGCAGCTTGGGGCAGGCGGAGTTGAACACTGAAGCTTTCTTT. It yields the protein CASSLGQAELNTEAFF.

The rearrangement links TRBV2 to TRBJ2-3; TRBD1 or TRBD2 may be the D gene (6 bases each). Germline lookup yields CDR1 SNHLY and CDR2 FYNNEI. This CDR3 comprises 15 residues. V was clipped by 5 bases and J by 4 bases, with 16 bases between them. CDR3 protein: CASSPQGTGADTQYF. In nucleotides, the CDR3 is TGTGCCAGCAGTCCCCAGGGGACGGGGGCAGATACGCAGTATTTT.

This chain connects TRBV5-1 to TRBJ1-2, with TRBD1 matching over 8 bases. The V and J ends lost 4 bases and 8 bases, in that order; junction bases with no gene match: 7. Germline CDR1 SGHRS, CDR2 YFSETQ. This CDR3 comprises 13 residues. The CDR3 DNA reads as TGCGCCAGCAGCCTGGACAGGGAAAGGGGCTACACCTTC. This sequence encodes CASSLDRERGYTF.

The chain combines TRBV11-3 with TRBJ2-1; 16 positions match TRBD2. This CDR3 is built from 15 residues. CDR1 and CDR2 (germline): SGHNT, YENEEA. V gave up 5 bases and J gave up 8 bases; unmatched junction bases: 3. The CDR3 DNA reads as TGTGCCAGCAGCCGAGGGACTAGCGGGAGGGATGAGCAGTTCTTC. Protein sequence: CASSRGTSGRDEQFF.

This clone was found once. The chain recombines TRBV6-6 with TRBJ1-5; D is undetermined. CDR3 size: 14 residues. V lost 4 bases to trimming and J lost 0 bases, with 7 bases between them. Germline lookup yields CDR1 MNHNY and CDR2 SVGAGI (reference sequence). The CDR3 nucleotides are TGTGCCAGCAGTTTAGGTGATAGCAATCAGCCCCAGCATTTT. Amino acids: CASSLGDSNQPQHF.

V is TRBV15 and J is TRBJ1-4; D not resolved. CDR1 LNHNV and CDR2 YYDKDF come from the germline V gene (reference sequence). The length of the CDR3 is 14 residues. Trimming cost V 0 bases and J 6 bases, with 8 bases left between them. The CDR3 nucleotides read TGTGCCACCAGCAGAGATGGTCAAGATGAAAAACTGTTTTTT. Translated: CATSRDGQDEKLFF.

CDR3 loop: CATSRAGLGGDEQFF. The CDR3 coding sequence is TGTGCCACCAGCAGAGCGGGACTCGGCGGGGATGAGCAGTTCTTC. This chain joins TRBV15 and TRBJ2-1; maybe TRBD2 (6 bases). Per the germline V gene, CDR1 is LNHNV and CDR2 is YYDKDF (reference sequence). The CDR3 has 15 amino acids. Trimming took 1 base from V and 8 from J, leaving 15 bases between them.

The rearrangement links TRBV20-1 to TRBJ2-1; D is perhaps TRBD1 (5 bases). CDR3 length: 11 amino acids. Germline lookup yields CDR1 DFQATT and CDR2 SNEGSKA (reference sequence). V was clipped by 0 bases and J by 15 bases, with 12 bases between them. The CDR3 sequence: CSARDWGGPFF. DNA for the CDR3: TGCAGTGCTAGAGATTGGGGCGGCCCGTTCTTC.

V usage is TRBV7-9 and J usage is TRBJ2-5; D gene uncertain. Germline V gives CDR1 SEHNR, CDR2 FQNEAQ (reference sequence). The CDR3 is 16 residues long. V lost 1 base and J lost 2, with 14 bases in between. As DNA, the CDR3 is TGTGCCAGCAGCTTAGTATCGAGCAAAGTTCAAGAGACCCAGTACTTC. Translated, it gives CASSLVSSKVQETQYF. The full variable domain, with the rest looked up from reference TRBV7-9 and TRBJ2-5, is DTGVSQNPRHKITKRGQNVTFRCDPISEHNRLYWYRQTLGQGPEFLTYFQNEAQLEKSRLLSDRFSAERPKGSFSTLEIQRTEQGDSAMYLCASSLVSSKVQETQYFGPGTRLLVL.

V gene TRBV5-1 combines with J gene TRBJ1-5; possibly TRBD1 for D (5 bases). Germline V gene sequence: CDR1 SGHRS, CDR2 YFSETQ. With 2 bases removed from V and 1 base from J, the gap between germline ends came to 10 bases. The CDR3 runs 15 residues. CDR3 protein: CASSFDSGSNQPQHF. As DNA, the CDR3 is TGCGCCAGCAGCTTTGACTCAGGGAGCAATCAGCCCCAGCATTTT.

The chain couples TRBV30 to TRBJ2-1; D not resolved. CDR3 length: 14 residues. Between the trimmed V and J ends, which lost 4 bases and 6 bases, there was a span of 16 bases. Germline V gene sequence: CDR1 GTSNPN, CDR2 SVGIG (reference sequence). In DNA form, the CDR3 reads TGTGCCTGGAAGTTCCGCGGCGGTACCAATGAGCAGTTCTTC. Protein sequence: CAWKFRGGTNEQFF. Supplemented by reference TRBV30 and TRBJ2-1, the full variable domain reads SQTIHQWPATLVQPVGSPLSLECTVEGTSNPNLYWYRQAAGRGLQLLFYSVGIGQISSEVPQNLSASRPQDRQFILSSKKLLLSDSGFYLCAWKFRGGTNEQFFGPGTRLTVL.

A single count supports this clone. The chain uses TRBV12-5 and TRBJ1-2; D is perhaps TRBD1 (6 bases). Germline lookup yields CDR1 LGHNT and CDR2 FRNRAP. CDR3 length equals 15 residues. With 5 bases removed from V and 4 bases from J, the gap between germline ends came to 17 bases. The CDR3: CASGVGVGGTYGYTF. The DNA for the CDR3 is TGTGCTAGTGGTGTTGGTGTAGGGGGAACCTATGGCTACACCTTC.

In this sample, this clone turned up a few times. The V gene is TRBV21-1, the J gene TRBJ2-4; TRBD2 is taken as the D call from the table, unchecked against the DNA. TRBV21-1 constitutes a pseudogene. The length of the CDR3 is 10 residues. The CDR3 region has the DNA TGTGCCAGGACTCAAAACATTCAGTACTTC. Translation: CARTQNIQYF.

The CDR3 reads CASSLRGQPTDTQYF. The CDR3 DNA reads as TGTGCCAGCAGCTTACGGGGACAGCCCACAGATACGCAGTATTTT. The rearrangement uses TRBV7-2 and TRBJ2-3; 7 bases agree with TRBD1. The germline CDR1 and CDR2 sequences are SGHTA and FQGNSA. V lost 2 bases and J lost 2; bases outside the gene matches: 4. CDR3 length: 15 residues.